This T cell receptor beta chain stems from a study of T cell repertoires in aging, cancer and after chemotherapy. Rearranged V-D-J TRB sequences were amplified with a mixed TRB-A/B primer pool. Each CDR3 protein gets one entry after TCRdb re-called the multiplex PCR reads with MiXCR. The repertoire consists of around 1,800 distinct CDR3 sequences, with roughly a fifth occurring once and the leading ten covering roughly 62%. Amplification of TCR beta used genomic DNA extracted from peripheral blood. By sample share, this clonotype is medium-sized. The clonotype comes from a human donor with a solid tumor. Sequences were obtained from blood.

The CDR3 sequence is CASSDGLAALYKFSYEQYF. As DNA, the CDR3 is TGTGCCAGCAGTGATGGACTAGCGGCCCTCTACAAATTCTCCTACGAGCAGTACTTC. The rearrangement joins TRBV6-2 or TRBV6-3 to TRBJ2-7, with 10 bases aligning to TRBD2. After removal of 5 bases from V and 0 bases from J, the junction contained 16 bases not matched to a gene. Germline V gene lookup returns CDR1 MNHEY and CDR2 SVGEGT. The CDR3 runs to 19 residues.